The 32 T cell receptor beta chains reported below all come from one sample, sequenced in a study of beta chain features in type 1 diabetes. Findings of the study overall: Among all four CD4+ subsets, Type 1 diabetes patients had TCRB CDR3s that were moderately but significantly shorter.

For these receptors, no antigen is known. The isolated RNA, all of it, was reverse transcribed, so expressed TCRB transcripts were what got sequenced. Measured with immunoSEQ multiplex PCR; TCRdb has only the in-frame clones, and not every one. The sample holds 300,000 to 350,000 clones, approximately 13% seen once. Sequenced material: naive CD4+ T cells from blood. The receptors come from a woman aged 18-29 years with type 1 diabetes.

This clone has just a few counts. The chain has TRBV19 and TRBJ2-3; 9 bases map to TRBD2. Unmatched junction bases numbered 4, after V lost 7 bases and J lost 5 bases. Germline lookup yields CDR1 LNHDA and CDR2 SQIVND (reference sequence). CDR3 length equals 13 residues. CDR3 residues: CASNAGGRDTQYF. The CDR3 DNA sequence: TGTGCCAGTAACGCGGGAGGGAGAGATACGCAGTATTTT.

This chain links TRBV29-1 with TRBJ1-2, with 7 bases matching TRBD1. V was clipped by 6 bases and J by 8 bases; unmatched bases: 9. Germline assignment: CDR1 SQVTM and CDR2 ANQGSEA. CDR3 length equals 12 residues. CDR3 nucleotide sequence: TGCAGCGTGGCCCGACAGGGCGGGGGCTACACCTTC. Translating gives CSVARQGGGYTF.

J is TRBJ2-1 and V is TRBV29-1; TRBD2 aligns across 8 bases. CDR1 and CDR2 (germline): SQVTM, ANQGSEA. With V trimmed by 2 bases and J by 0 bases, 18 bases remained unmatched. The CDR3 runs to 20 residues. For the CDR3, the DNA is TGCAGCGTTGAATGGGTGTTCCGGGAGGGAGCCCTTTTCTCCTACAATGAGCAGTTCTTC. Protein product: CSVEWVFREGALFSYNEQFF.

The chain uses TRBV4-1 and TRBJ1-2; no definite D call. CDR3 length equals 14 residues. V lost 1 base, J lost 3 bases, and 9 bases lay in between. The germline V gene encodes CDR1 MGHRA and CDR2 YSYEKL. The CDR3 reads CASSQGRSYYGYTF. DNA of the CDR3: TGCGCCAGCAGCCAAGGGCGGAGCTACTATGGCTACACCTTC.

V and J are TRBV18 and TRBJ2-2, with D perhaps TRBD2 (5 bases). Trimming took off 3 bases at V and 7 bases at J, with 12 bases between the two ends. This CDR3 is 14 amino acids long. Germline lookup yields CDR1 KGHSH and CDR2 LQKENI. CDR3 bases: TGTGCCAGCTCACCCGGGGAAGCGGACGGGGAGCTGTTTTTT. Translating it yields CASSPGEADGELFF. The full variable domain, completed using reference TRBV18 and TRBJ2-2, is NAGVMQNPRHLVRRRGQEARLRCSPMKGHSHVYWYRQLPEEGLKFMVYLQKENIIDESGMPKERFSAEFPKEGPSILRIQQVVRGDSAAYFCASSPGEADGELFFGEGSRLTVL.

CDR3 DNA: TGCGCCAGCAGCTTGCGGTCGACTAGCGGGACTCAAGAGACCCAGTACTTC. It encodes CASSLRSTSGTQETQYF. V and J are TRBV5-1 and TRBJ2-5, with 11 bases aligning to TRBD2. Germline V gene lookup returns CDR1 SGHRS and CDR2 YFSETQ. The CDR3 loop spans 17 amino acids. The V gene end was trimmed by 1 base and the J gene end by 2 bases; junction bases not matched to a gene: 7.

This clone was seen a few times. The V gene is TRBV5-1, the J gene TRBJ2-3; TRBD2 agrees at 11 bases. From germline, CDR1 is SGHRS and CDR2 YFSETQ. CDR3 size: 16 residues. V dropped 2 bases and J dropped 2; count of bases not matched to a gene: 4. CDR3 region: CASSFSLAGATDTQYF. Written as DNA, the CDR3 is TGCGCCAGCAGCTTTTCACTAGCGGGAGCCACAGATACGCAGTATTTT.

V gene TRBV9 combines with J gene TRBJ2-3; 10 bases agree with TRBD2. From germline, CDR1 is SGDLS and CDR2 YYNGEE. There are 21 residues in the CDR3. The trim removed 3 bases at V and 4 bases at J, leaving 23 bases unmatched. The CDR3 protein is CASSALNGRSGRATFPDTQYF. The CDR3 DNA reads TGTGCCAGCAGCGCTCTTAACGGGAGGAGCGGGAGGGCCACTTTTCCAGATACGCAGTATTTT.

The chain recombines TRBV19 with TRBJ1-2; 9 bases line up with TRBD1. Germline V gene data show CDR1 as LNHDA and CDR2 as SQIVND (reference sequence). V shed 9 bases and J 4 bases; nucleotides not matched to a gene: 12. The CDR3 sequence is 15 residues long. The chain's CDR3 is CASNWDRASFYGYTF. CDR3 sequence (DNA): TGTGCCAGCAATTGGGACAGGGCCTCTTTCTATGGCTACACCTTC.

This clone has only one observation. This chain links TRBV2 with TRBJ2-1, with D tentatively TRBD2 (6 bases). Trimming stripped 7 bases from V and 2 bases from J, with 9 bases between. Germline V CDR1 and CDR2: SNHLY, FYNNEI. The CDR3 has 13 residues. The CDR3 loop is CASISSAYNEQFF. CDR3 nucleotides: TGTGCCAGCATCTCTAGCGCCTACAATGAGCAGTTCTTC.

V gene TRBV7-2 combines with J gene TRBJ2-7; D might be TRBD2 (5 bases). Germline V gene lookup returns CDR1 SGHTA and CDR2 FQGNSA. CDR3 length equals 13 residues. V lost 2 bases to trimming and J lost 4 bases, with 9 bases between them. The CDR3 bases are TGTGCCAGCAGCTTATTAGGCGGGTACGAGCAGTACTTC. Its protein product is CASSLLGGYEQYF. The complete variable domain, with remaining parts taken from reference TRBV7-2 and TRBJ2-7, reads GAGVSQSPSNKVTEKGKDVELRCDPISGHTALYWYRQSLGQGLEFLIYFQGNSAPDKSGLPSDRFSAERTGGSVSTLTIQRTQQEDSAVYLCASSLLGGYEQYFGPGTRLTVT.

In this sample, this clone turned up a few times. This chain joins TRBV7-3 and TRBJ2-3; 9 nucleotides agree with TRBD1. The germline CDR1 and CDR2 sequences are SGHTA and FQGTGA. V shed 2 bases and J 3 bases; nucleotides not matched to a gene: 9. The CDR3 loop spans 17 amino acids. The chain's CDR3 is CASSLLRTGAATDTQYF. The CDR3 nucleotides are TGTGCCAGCAGCTTACTTCGGACAGGGGCGGCGACAGATACGCAGTATTTT.

This clone has a handful of counts. The chain is built from TRBV5-4 and TRBJ1-1, with a tentative D call TRBD1 (5 bases). The CDR3 is 16 amino acids. Trimming left V 1 base short and J 3 bases short, with 16 bases between. The V gene's germline CDR1 is SGHNT and CDR2 YYREEE (reference sequence). CDR3 sequence (DNA): TGTGCCAGCAGCTTGCCGGTTGGACAAGGGGACACTGAAGCTTTCTTT. Translating it yields CASSLPVGQGDTEAFF.

The CDR3 spells CASSRKTGYGYTF. CDR3 in DNA: TGTGCCAGTAGTAGGAAGACGGGCTATGGCTACACCTTC. The chain recombines TRBV19 with TRBJ1-2; no clear D gene. The CDR3 totals 13 residues. The germline V and J ends were trimmed by 4 bases and 4 bases, with 10 bases remaining between them. Germline assignment: CDR1 LNHDA and CDR2 SQIVND (reference sequence).

This chain uses TRBV28 with TRBJ2-7; 7 nucleotides agree with TRBD2. This CDR3 has 15 amino acids. Trimming cost V 5 bases and J 5 bases; bases outside gene matches: 12. Germline V lookup: CDR1 MDHEN, CDR2 SYDVKM. CDR3 DNA sequence: TGTGCCAGCAGTCCACTATGGCGGGAGAGTCACGAGCAGTACTTC. Encoded protein: CASSPLWRESHEQYF.

This chain joins TRBV20-1 and TRBJ2-3; D is unresolved. The CDR3 spans 11 residues. Germline CDR1 is DFQATT and CDR2 is SNEGSKA (reference sequence). Trimming shortened V by 6 bases and J by 4 bases, and 8 bases separated the two germline ends. CDR3 DNA: TGCAGTGCCCTCAGCGCAGATACGCAGTATTTT. Translated, it gives CSALSADTQYF.

This chain joins TRBV28 and TRBJ1-5; no clear D gene. This CDR3 is 15 amino acids long. Deletions cut 7 bases from V and 0 bases from J, with 13 bases between. Germline CDR1 and CDR2: MDHEN and SYDVKM. CDR3 sequence: CASIASGISNQPQHF. CDR3 sequence (DNA): TGTGCCAGCATAGCCTCGGGTATTAGCAATCAGCCCCAGCATTTT.

This clone was recorded a few times. V usage is TRBV7-2 and J usage is TRBJ2-5; tentatively, D is TRBD2 (6 bases). Trimming pared 3 bases from V and 3 bases from J, leaving 11 bases between. The CDR3 runs 14 residues. Germline-derived CDR1 and CDR2 are SGHTA and FQGNSA. The CDR3 region has the DNA TGTGCCAGCAGCTTTGTGGGCGGGAAAGAGACCCAGTACTTC. The encoded protein is CASSFVGGKETQYF.

The V gene is TRBV20-1, the J gene TRBJ1-1; D gene unclear. The V gene's germline CDR1 is DFQATT and CDR2 SNEGSKA (reference sequence). This CDR3 spans 11 amino acids. Between the trimmed V and J ends, which lost 6 bases and 0 bases, there was a span of 5 bases. DNA for the CDR3: TGCAGTGCCGCAGTGAACACTGAAGCTTTCTTT. Residues: CSAAVNTEAFF.

Only a few counts were recorded for this clone. Different DNA sequences within this sample yield the same CDR3. V usage is TRBV5-4 and J usage is TRBJ2-1; 8 positions match TRBD2. The CDR3 length is 15 residues. The junction had 1 base not matched to a gene; V was cut back by 0 bases and J by 2 bases. The V gene's germline CDR1 is SGHNT and CDR2 YYREEE (reference sequence). CDR3 amino acids: CASSLGGGPYNEQFF. In nucleotides, the CDR3 is TGTGCCAGCAGCTTGGGCGGGGGGCCCTACAATGAGCAGTTCTTC.

The CDR3 spells CASSLAQGGTTEAFF. Written as DNA, the CDR3 is TGTGCCAGCAGCTTAGCGCAGGGGGGAACGACTGAAGCTTTCTTT. The chain combines TRBV7-2 with TRBJ1-1, with 7 positions matching TRBD1. This CDR3 is 15 amino acids long. Trimming at V came to 0 bases and at J to 5 bases, leaving 6 bases not matched to a gene. Looked up from germline, CDR1 is SGHTA and CDR2 is FQGNSA.

A remark on this clone: Other nucleotide sequences from this sample produce the same CDR3. The rearrangement joins TRBV5-1 to TRBJ2-5; 8 bases agree with TRBD2. This CDR3 contains 14 residues. The ends lost 3 bases at V and 2 bases at J; junction bases unmatched: 3. Germline assignment: CDR1 SGHRS and CDR2 YFSETQ. CDR3 sequence: CASSSTSGQETQYF. The CDR3 nucleotides are TGCGCCAGCAGCTCAACTAGCGGACAAGAGACCCAGTACTTC. Using reference TRBV5-1 and TRBJ2-5 for the parts outside the CDR3, the full variable domain is KAGVTQTPRYLIKTRGQQVTLSCSPISGHRSVSWYQQTPGQGLQFLFEYFSETQRNKGNFPGRFSGRQFSNSRSEMNVSTLELGDSALYLCASSSTSGQETQYFGPGTRLLVL.

This clone was seen a few times. The V and J genes are TRBV5-1 and TRBJ1-1; 7 nucleotides line up with TRBD1. J was trimmed by 5 bases and V by 5 bases; bases with no gene match: 6. This CDR3 is 13 amino acids long. The V gene's germline CDR1 is SGHRS and CDR2 YFSETQ. CDR3 sequence reads: CASRRQGTTEAFF. The CDR3 nucleotides read TGCGCCAGCAGGAGACAGGGAACTACTGAAGCTTTCTTT. The full variable domain, in which reference TRBV5-1 and TRBJ1-1 provide the parts outside the CDR3, is KAGVTQTPRYLIKTRGQQVTLSCSPISGHRSVSWYQQTPGQGLQFLFEYFSETQRNKGNFPGRFSGRQFSNSRSEMNVSTLELGDSALYLCASRRQGTTEAFFGQGTRLTVV.

V and J are TRBV18 and TRBJ1-5, with 8 nucleotides matching TRBD1. V lost 4 bases to trimming and J lost 4 bases; unmatched junction nucleotides: 6. This CDR3 has 15 residues. Germline values: CDR1 KGHSH, CDR2 LQKENI. CDR3 in amino acids: CASSQGGQVNQPQHF. The CDR3, as DNA: TGTGCCAGCTCACAGGGGGGACAGGTTAATCAGCCCCAGCATTTT.

The V call is TRBV19, the J call TRBJ1-5, with 10 positions matching TRBD1. CDR1 and CDR2 (germline): LNHDA, SQIVND (reference sequence). Unmatched junction bases numbered 3, after V lost 5 bases and J lost 5 bases. The CDR3 length is 14 residues. The CDR3 DNA sequence: TGTGCCAGTAGTTTGGGACAGGGGTATCAGCCCCAGCATTTT. Its translation is CASSLGQGYQPQHF.

This clone has a handful of counts. The rearrangement links TRBV9 to TRBJ2-3; TRBD2 matches at 16 bases. V trimming: 5 bases; J trimming: 6 bases; junction bases outside the gene matches: 6. This CDR3 region has 16 residues. Germline lookup yields CDR1 SGDLS and CDR2 YYNGEE. The CDR3 sequence is CASSGTSGRAADTQYF. The CDR3 DNA is TGTGCCAGCAGTGGGACTAGCGGGAGGGCAGCGGATACGCAGTATTTT.

This clone occurred a few times. J is TRBJ2-1 and V is TRBV27, with a possible D match to TRBD2 (6 bases). There are 14 residues in the CDR3. V was shortened by 3 bases and J by 8 bases, with 14 bases between the two germline ends. Germline CDR1 and CDR2: MNHEY and SMNVEV (reference sequence). The CDR3 reads CASSLRELSDEQFF. The CDR3 DNA is TGTGCCAGCAGTTTGCGGGAACTGTCCGATGAGCAGTTCTTC.

This clone was counted between two and nine times. V gene TRBV18 combines with J gene TRBJ2-5; a weak D match, TRBD2 (6 bases). This CDR3 has 16 residues. Trimming pared 0 bases from V and 3 bases from J, leaving 14 bases between. Looked up from germline, CDR1 is KGHSH and CDR2 is LQKENI. DNA for the CDR3: TGTGCCAGCTCACCACCGAGGGAGGCTGGGAAAGAGACCCAGTACTTC. The encoded protein is CASSPPREAGKETQYF. Filled out from reference TRBV18 and TRBJ2-5, the complete variable domain reads NAGVMQNPRHLVRRRGQEARLRCSPMKGHSHVYWYRQLPEEGLKFMVYLQKENIIDESGMPKERFSAEFPKEGPSILRIQQVVRGDSAAYFCASSPPREAGKETQYFGPGTRLLVL.

The V call is TRBV5-6, the J call TRBJ2-7, with a weak D call TRBD2 (6 bases). Germline V gene sequence: CDR1 SGHDT, CDR2 YYEEEE. The CDR3 length is 14 residues. The V end was cut by 4 bases, the J end by 5 bases, with 16 bases between. The CDR3 loop is CASSRAGIVHEQYF. DNA of the CDR3: TGTGCCAGCAGCCGGGCGGGGATCGTACACGAGCAGTACTTC.

V usage is TRBV7-2 and J usage is TRBJ1-1; D uncertain. Germline CDR1 SGHTA, CDR2 FQGNSA. The CDR3 is made up of 14 amino acids. V was clipped by 5 bases and J by 10 bases, with 20 bases between them. CDR3 in DNA: TGTGCCAGCAGCCGCTTAAGTGAGGAGGGAAGAGCTTTCTTT. Its translation: CASSRLSEEGRAFF. The full variable domain, rest sourced from reference TRBV7-2 and TRBJ1-1, is GAGVSQSPSNKVTEKGKDVELRCDPISGHTALYWYRQSLGQGLEFLIYFQGNSAPDKSGLPSDRFSAERTGGSVSTLTIQRTQQEDSAVYLCASSRLSEEGRAFFGQGTRLTVV.

This clone has only a few counts. V is TRBV12-5 and J is TRBJ1-5; 7 bases line up with TRBD1. The CDR3 contains 15 residues. CDR1 is LGHNT and CDR2 is FRNRAP in the germline V gene. After removal of 5 bases from V and 1 base from J, the junction contained 5 bases not matched to a gene. The CDR3 protein is CASGDRDLSNQPQHF. In DNA form, the CDR3 reads TGTGCTAGTGGTGACAGGGACCTAAGCAATCAGCCCCAGCATTTT. Drawing the rest from reference TRBV12-5 and TRBJ1-5, the complete variable domain is DARVTQTPRHKVTEMGQEVTMRCQPILGHNTVFWYRQTMMQGLELLAYFRNRAPLDDSGMPKDRFSAEMPDATLATLKIQPSEPRDSAVYFCASGDRDLSNQPQHFGDGTRLSIL.

This clone turned up a few times. The gene calls are TRBV28 and TRBJ1-5; D is unresolved. CDR1 is MDHEN and CDR2 is SYDVKM in the germline V gene. This CDR3 is 13 amino acids long. V was shortened by 8 bases and J by 6 bases, with 14 bases between the two germline ends. The CDR3, as DNA: TGTGCCAGCGGGCCGAGGGAAGGTCAGCCCCAGCATTTT. Translating gives CASGPREGQPQHF.